These 3 T cell receptor beta chains were sequenced from one sample in a study of neurological immune-mediated disorders. A single record per CDR3 protein comes from TCRdb applying MiXCR to the 5' RACE reads. The sample yields about 60,000 distinct CDR3 sequences, roughly 3.5% seen once. The source material was PBMCs. The receptors originated from a woman aged 45-65 years with multiple sclerosis.

Comments on this clonotype: Germline is not matched at one junction end, which may reflect a read error. This chain connects TRBV6-6 to TRBJ1-5, with TRBD1 matching 7 bases. Germline V gene sequence: CDR1 MNHNY, CDR2 SVGAGI (reference sequence). The CDR3 consists of 15 residues. CDR3 nucleotide sequence: TGTGCCAGCAGCCAGACAGGGTTTAGCAATCAGCCCCAGAATTTT. It encodes CASSQTGFSNQPQNF.

This clonotype was observed at least ten times. The V and J genes are TRBV11-2 and TRBJ1-6; D not resolved. Trimming took off 2 bases at V and 7 bases at J, with 12 bases between the two ends. The CDR3 runs to 15 residues. Germline CDR1 is SGHAT and CDR2 is FQNNGV. CDR3 coding DNA: TGTGCCAGCAGCTTAAGTGGACGAGGGAATTCACCCCTCCACTTT. Translating it yields CASSLSGRGNSPLHF. The full variable domain, completed using reference TRBV11-2 and TRBJ1-6, is EAGVAQSPRYKIIEKRQSVAFWCNPISGHATLYWYQQILGQGPKLLIQFQNNGVVDDSQLPKDRFSAERLKGVDSTLKIQPAKLEDSAVYLCASSLSGRGNSPLHFGNGTRLTVT.

This chain connects TRBV12-3 or TRBV12-4 to TRBJ1-4; 12 positions match TRBD1. V shed 4 bases, J shed 8 bases, and the junction held 2 bases outside the gene matches. This CDR3 spans 14 amino acids. Written as DNA, the CDR3 is TGTGCCAGCAGTTCGGGACAGGGGGCGGAAAAACTGTTTTTT. The encoded protein is CASSSGQGAEKLFF.